These 27 T cell receptor beta chains were sequenced from one sample in a study of T cells in Graves' hyperthyroidism and ophthalmopathy (dated by TCRdb to about 2019). Libraries were constructed by multiplex PCR. The run used an Illumina HiSeq 2000. The TCR beta CDR3 regions were amplified from the RNA transcripts. A first-round RT-PCR of the TCR CDR3 used the HTBI primer set with the Qiagen OneStep RT-PCR kit. The public sequencing data were trimmed at Q25 with fastp and processed into clonotypes with MiXCR by TCRdb, which kept only in-frame beta chains. CDR3 protein duplicates are merged, each entry listing the most common genes and DNA. Within this sample are approximately 510,000 distinct CDR3 sequences, with around 50% of them counted one time only. The leading ten clones occupy about two fifths of the sample. Material for sequencing was peripheral blood or thyroid tissue (not recorded which). These receptors originate from an adult woman with Graves' disease, either hyperthyroidism or ophthalmopathy (not recorded which).

The chain carries TRBV11-2 and TRBJ1-1, with 7 bases matching TRBD1. CDR1 and CDR2 from the germline V gene are SGHAT and FQNNGV. The CDR3 consists of 13 residues. V was clipped by 6 bases and J by 6 bases; unmatched bases: 7. This CDR3 is CASRLQGLAEAFF. The CDR3 coding sequence is TGTGCCAGCAGATTACAGGGGCTGGCTGAAGCTTTCTTT.

The CDR3 bases are TGCGCCAGCAGCCAAGAACCCCCAGGGAGGAACACCGGGGAGCTGTTTTTT. This encodes CASSQEPPGRNTGELFF. The chain recombines TRBV4-3 with TRBJ2-2; perhaps D is TRBD1 or TRBD2 (5 bases each). The CDR3 has 17 amino acids. Trimming removed 0 bases at V and 1 base at J, with 12 bases between. CDR1 and CDR2 (germline): LGHNA, YSLEER.

This clonotype was seen at least ten times. V gene TRBV2 combines with J gene TRBJ2-2; D not certain. Germline V lookup: CDR1 SNHLY, CDR2 FYNNEI. CDR3 length: 14 residues. Trimming shortened V by 7 bases and J by 0 bases, and 9 bases separated the two germline ends. The CDR3 region has the DNA TGTGCCAGCAATTTAAACCCGAACACCGGGGAGCTGTTTTTT. Translated, it gives CASNLNPNTGELFF.

This clonotype came up many times. The chain carries TRBV20-1 and TRBJ1-1; TRBD1 matches 10 bases. Germline V gene sequence: CDR1 DFQATT, CDR2 SNEGSKA (reference sequence). J lost 7 bases, V lost 5 bases, and 4 bases had no gene match. The CDR3 spans 12 residues. The CDR3 region has the DNA TGCAGTGCTCCGGACAGGGGGGATGAAGCTTTCTTT. It specifies CSAPDRGDEAFF.

This clonotype was seen a few times. The chain couples TRBV5-1 to TRBJ1-2; possible D gene TRBD1, 5 bases. The CDR3 consists of 13 residues. Germline CDR1 and CDR2: SGHRS and YFSETQ. V was shortened by 0 bases and J by 8 bases, with 11 bases between the two germline ends. Here the CDR3 DNA reads TGCGCCAGCAGCTTGGAAAGGGGTACAGGCTACACCTTC. Protein sequence: CASSLERGTGYTF.

There are many counts of this clonotype. The chain combines TRBV20-1 with TRBJ2-7; D is unresolved. V was pared by 5 bases and J by 3 bases, with 23 bases between. The CDR3 has 16 amino acids. Per germline, CDR1 DFQATT and CDR2 SNEGSKA (reference sequence). The CDR3, as DNA: TGCAGTGCTGCCACCACGGGCACAAATGTCTACTACGAGCAGTACTTC. It encodes CSAATTGTNVYYEQYF.

V usage is TRBV19 and J usage is TRBJ2-3; no clear D. The germline V and J ends were trimmed by 8 bases and 2 bases, with 14 bases remaining between them. Germline CDR1 reads LNHDA; CDR2 reads SQIVND (reference sequence). The CDR3 is 14 residues long. The CDR3 DNA reads as TGTGCCAGTGGGATGGGTACCTTCACAGATACGCAGTATTTT. Translating it yields CASGMGTFTDTQYF.

This clonotype was seen ten or more times. The CDR3 bases are TGTGCCACCAGCAGAGCGTCAGCAGGCATGAACACTGAAGCTTTCTTT. Translation gives CATSRASAGMNTEAFF. The chain recombines TRBV15 with TRBJ1-1; D remains unclear. Per the germline V gene, CDR1 is LNHNV and CDR2 is YYDKDF (reference sequence). The length of the CDR3 is 16 residues. V was pared by 1 base and J by 0 bases, with 12 bases between.

The chain has TRBV7-3 and TRBJ2-5, with unresolved D. CDR1 is SGHTA, CDR2 FQGTGA, per germline. The CDR3 runs 12 residues. The ends were cut back, 6 bases at V and 8 bases at J, with 13 bases in the middle. The CDR3 spells CASRSTRSTQYF. Here the CDR3 DNA reads TGTGCCAGCAGGTCGACCCGCTCCACCCAGTACTTC.

This clonotype was observed at least ten times. V is TRBV20-1 and J is TRBJ2-5, with D maybe TRBD1 (5 bases). This CDR3 is built from 13 residues. The V and J ends lost 4 bases and 1 base respectively, with 10 bases between them. Germline CDR1 and CDR2: DFQATT and SNEGSKA (reference sequence). CDR3 coding DNA: TGCAGTGCTACCGACAGAGTCCAAGAGACCCAGTACTTC. This codes for CSATDRVQETQYF.

This clonotype was seen a handful of times. The rearrangement links TRBV6-1 to TRBJ1-1, with D possibly matching TRBD1 (6 bases). Germline V gene sequence: CDR1 MNHNS, CDR2 SASEGT. Deletions cut 2 bases from V and 1 base from J, with 11 bases between. The CDR3 contains 15 residues. Written as DNA, the CDR3 is TGTGCCAGCAGTGAACCCCACAGGGAGAACACTGAAGCTTTCTTT. Translated, it gives CASSEPHRENTEAFF.

This chain uses TRBV28 with TRBJ1-4, with TRBD1 matching over 8 bases. Germline CDR1 and CDR2: MDHEN and SYDVKM. After removal of 4 bases from V and 8 bases from J, the junction contained 9 bases not matched to a gene. The CDR3 sequence is 15 residues long. CDR3 protein: CASSYPGGMQEKLFF. CDR3 sequence (DNA): TGTGCCAGCAGTTACCCAGGGGGCATGCAGGAAAAACTGTTTTTT.

This clonotype was picked up many times. The chain recombines TRBV2 with TRBJ2-2; D is ambiguous. The CDR3 loop spans 13 amino acids. Germline lookup yields CDR1 SNHLY and CDR2 FYNNEI. V dropped 10 bases and J dropped 6 bases, with 15 bases sitting between them. CDR3 in amino acids: CATKADWAGELFF. The CDR3 nucleotides are TGTGCCACCAAAGCCGACTGGGCCGGGGAGCTGTTTTTT. The full variable domain, its missing parts supplied by reference TRBV2 and TRBJ2-2, is EPEVTQTPSHQVTQMGQEVILRCVPISNHLYFYWYRQILGQKVEFLVSFYNNEISEKSEIFDDQFSVERPDGSNFTLKIRSTKLEDSAMYFCATKADWAGELFFGEGSRLTVL.

In the case of this clonotype: No DNA is shown, since the ends of the CDR3 on it are uncertain; the CDR3 is the one TCRdb lists. V is TRBV7-6 and J is TRBJ1-1; the D call of TRBD1 is as the table states it, not checked on the DNA. CDR1 is SGHVS and CDR2 is FNYEAQ in the germline V gene. The CDR3 is made up of 20 amino acids, end residues included. This CDR3 reads CASSFYICSAYLRGNTEAFF.

This clonotype was detected many times. V and J are TRBV7-3 and TRBJ2-2; D call uncertain. The CDR3 is 15 amino acids. Looked up from germline, CDR1 is SGHTA and CDR2 is FQGTGA. Trimming stripped 1 base from V and 2 bases from J, with 8 bases between. In nucleotides, the CDR3 is TGTGCCAGCAGCTTAATGGCATCCAACACCGGGGAGCTGTTTTTT. It encodes CASSLMASNTGELFF.

Only one count was recorded for this clonotype. The chain is built from TRBV20-1 and TRBJ1-6; 7 positions match TRBD1. The V segment lost 0 bases and the J segment 7 bases; nucleotides outside the gene matches: 15. The CDR3 covers 18 residues. Germline lookup yields CDR1 DFQATT and CDR2 SNEGSKA (reference sequence). The CDR3 region is CSARDVRSGTAKNSPLHF. The CDR3 nucleotides read TGCAGTGCTAGAGATGTCCGATCCGGGACAGCGAAGAATTCACCCCTCCACTTT.

This clonotype has ten or more counts. The rearrangement links TRBV11-2 to TRBJ1-2; 9 bases are shared with TRBD1. Germline values: CDR1 SGHAT, CDR2 FQNNGV. The trim removed 6 bases at V and 6 bases at J, leaving 20 bases unmatched. This CDR3 has 18 residues. CDR3 nucleotide sequence: TGTGCCAGCAGGCAAAGCCCGATCAACAGGGGGCTCGGGGATGGCTACACCTTC. Translation gives CASRQSPINRGLGDGYTF.

Many counts were recorded for this clonotype. The chain couples TRBV6-1 to TRBJ1-6, with D unresolved. Germline values: CDR1 MNHNS, CDR2 SASEGT. V lost 5 bases, J lost 4 bases, and 9 bases lay in between. The CDR3 has 14 amino acids. CDR3 sequence reads: CASSSGPYNSPLHF. Written as DNA, the CDR3 is TGTGCCAGCAGTAGCGGACCGTATAATTCACCCCTCCACTTT.

The chain links TRBV20-1 to TRBJ2-7; 11 nucleotides match TRBD1. The CDR3 length is 18 residues. Unmatched junction bases numbered 15, after V lost 3 bases and J lost 2 bases. Germline V gives CDR1 DFQATT, CDR2 SNEGSKA (reference sequence). CDR3 loop: CSASRTGGRNPKAYEQYF. The CDR3 region has the DNA TGCAGTGCTAGCCGGACAGGGGGCCGAAACCCTAAGGCCTACGAGCAGTACTTC.

The chain uses TRBV20-1 and TRBJ2-2, with 9 bases lining up with TRBD2. V was pared by 6 bases and J by 3 bases, with 11 bases of the junction left unmatched. Germline CDR1 is DFQATT and CDR2 is SNEGSKA (reference sequence). The CDR3 is made up of 16 amino acids. The DNA for the CDR3 is TGCAGTGCCCTAGATCTGGCTAGCGGGGACACCGGGGAGCTGTTTTTT. As protein: CSALDLASGDTGELFF.

In its sample, this clonotype was seen a few times. The rearrangement joins TRBV6-6 to TRBJ1-2, with a possible D match to TRBD1 (5 bases). The ends were cut back, 6 bases at V and 2 bases at J, with 16 bases in the middle. Germline CDR1 is MNHNY and CDR2 is SVGAGI (reference sequence). There are 15 residues in the CDR3. CDR3 sequence reads: CASSLPPPGNYGYTF. In DNA, the CDR3 is TGTGCCAGCAGCCTCCCCCCACCAGGGAACTATGGCTACACCTTC.

This clonotype was recorded at least ten times. This chain uses TRBV12-3 or TRBV12-4 with TRBJ1-1, with TRBD1 as a possible D gene (5 bases). CDR3 length: 13 residues. Trimming removed 6 bases at V and 1 base at J, with 9 bases between. CDR3 nucleotides: TGTGCCAGCAGGTTAACAGGGAACACTGAAGCTTTCTTT. Translation gives CASRLTGNTEAFF.

The chain links TRBV7-9 to TRBJ1-2; D is possibly TRBD1 (5 bases). This CDR3 has 13 amino acids. V lost 8 bases to trimming and J lost 12 bases, with 22 bases between them. Germline V lookup: CDR1 SEHNR, CDR2 FQNEAQ (reference sequence). The CDR3 loop is CASWKIDSSGNTF. The CDR3 nucleotides read TGTGCCAGCTGGAAGATAGACAGCTCTGGAAACACCTTC. Full variable domain (outside the CDR3, taken from reference TRBV7-9 and TRBJ1-2): DTGVSQNPRHKITKRGQNVTFRCDPISEHNRLYWYRQTLGQGPEFLTYFQNEAQLEKSRLLSDRFSAERPKGSFSTLEIQRTEQGDSAMYLCASWKIDSSGNTFGSGTRLTVV.

Turning to this clonotype: This may be a read error, as it is one base from a much larger clone. The chain couples TRBV10-3 to TRBJ1-2; D remains unclear. Germline V gene sequence: CDR1 ENHRY, CDR2 SYGVKD. The V gene lost 2 bases and the J gene lost 4 bases, with 8 bases spanning the gap. CDR3 length: 13 amino acids. The DNA of the CDR3 is TGTGCCATCAGTGAGGACCCGCGCTATGGCTACACCTTC. Its translation is CAISEDPRYGYTF.

This clonotype was seen repeatedly, ten times or more. The chain links TRBV28 to TRBJ1-2; D uncertain. The CDR3 totals 12 residues. Trimming left V 5 bases short and J 5 bases short, with 9 bases between. Germline-derived CDR1 and CDR2 are MDHEN and SYDVKM. CDR3 sequence reads: CASSLTEYGYTF. Here the CDR3 DNA reads TGTGCCAGCAGTCTTACAGAGTATGGCTACACCTTC.

This clonotype turned up a few times. The chain is built from TRBV7-3 and TRBJ2-2; D gene ambiguous. This CDR3 is 19 amino acids long. The ends were cut back, 2 bases at V and 6 bases at J, with 25 bases in the middle. CDR1 is SGHTA and CDR2 is FQGTGA in the germline V gene. The CDR3 region is CASSLYPVGRLGIAGELFF. The CDR3 coding sequence is TGTGCCAGCAGCTTATATCCCGTCGGTAGACTCGGTATCGCCGGGGAGCTGTTTTTT.

This clonotype occurred a few times. The rearrangement links TRBV6-1 to TRBJ2-2; D assignment may be TRBD1 or TRBD2 (5 bases each). Trimming took 8 bases from V and 1 from J, leaving 11 bases between them. CDR1 is MNHNS and CDR2 is SASEGT in the germline V gene. The CDR3 loop spans 14 amino acids. CDR3 in DNA: TGTGCCAGCCGTCTGGGGGTGAACACCGGGGAGCTGTTTTTT. This gives the protein CASRLGVNTGELFF.